Sequencing of this TCR beta chain was carried out in a study of shared clonotypes between healthy human individuals. Data came from immunoSEQ multiplex PCR; TCRdb stores just in-frame clones and leaves some out. This table holds millions of clones, approximately 92% found once. The CDR3 has 14 amino acids. With 3 bases removed from V and 3 bases from J, the gap between germline ends came to 11 bases. Germline values: CDR1 SEHNR, CDR2 FQNEAQ (reference sequence). Worth noting for this clone: The same CDR3 can be traced to other DNA sequences in this sample.

Sequenced: naive CD4+ T cells sorted from blood. Subset indicated: CD45RA+ positively selected. The TCR sequence derives from a man between 18 and 35 years old in good health. The chain combines TRBV7-9 with TRBJ1-2, with a weak D call TRBD1 (6 bases). DNA for the CDR3: TGTGCCAGCAGCTTGGGGGGGCAAGACTATGGCTACACCTTC. As protein: CASSLGGQDYGYTF.